The 8 T cell receptor beta chains reported below all come from one sample, sequenced in a study of blood T cell repertoires in COVID-19. Sequencing was performed with immunoSEQ multiplex PCR; in TCRdb, only in-frame clones are kept and a portion is missing. Among 200,000 to 250,000 clones listed, about 86% were seen once. The sequencing input was peripheral blood. Receptor source: a man aged 55 to 70 with acute or convalescent COVID-19.

The CDR3 nucleotides read TGTGCCAGCGGTAGGGGGGGTAACACTGAAGCTTTCTTT. Translated, it gives CASGRGGNTEAFF. The rearrangement uses TRBV6-5 and TRBJ1-1, with D perhaps TRBD1 (6 bases). Trimming pared 8 bases from V and 2 bases from J, leaving 12 bases between. The CDR3 length is 13 residues. CDR1 is MNHEY, CDR2 SVGAGI, per germline.

This clone was observed a single time. The chain has TRBV11-2 and TRBJ2-7; D might be TRBD1 (6 bases). This CDR3 region has 15 residues. Germline loops: CDR1 SGHAT, CDR2 FQNNGV. V was cut by 0 bases and J by 5 bases, with 14 bases left in between. The CDR3 nucleotides are TGTGCCAGCAGCTTAGATCGGTGGACAGTTGACGAGCAGTACTTC. Its translation is CASSLDRWTVDEQYF. The full variable domain, its missing parts supplied by reference TRBV11-2 and TRBJ2-7, is EAGVAQSPRYKIIEKRQSVAFWCNPISGHATLYWYQQILGQGPKLLIQFQNNGVVDDSQLPKDRFSAERLKGVDSTLKIQPAKLEDSAVYLCASSLDRWTVDEQYFGPGTRLTVT.

This clone was counted a few times. The chain is built from TRBV6-2 or TRBV6-3 and TRBJ1-2; TRBD1 aligns across 8 bases. V shed 5 bases, J shed 4 bases, and the junction held 6 bases outside the gene matches. Germline V gene sequence: CDR1 MNHEY, CDR2 SVGEGT. The CDR3 covers 14 residues. The CDR3 nucleotides read TGTGCCAGCAGTGACAGGGGAGTGGTCTATGGCTACACCTTC. It specifies CASSDRGVVYGYTF.

This clone was found once. The chain combines TRBV5-6 with TRBJ1-4, with 8 bases identical to TRBD1. With 3 bases clipped from V and 7 bases from J, the junction kept 8 bases outside the gene matches. Germline CDR1 is SGHDT and CDR2 is YYEEEE. The CDR3 runs 15 residues. The CDR3 protein is CASSWAGTGPEKLFF. As DNA, the CDR3 is TGTGCCAGCAGCTGGGCCGGGACAGGCCCTGAAAAACTGTTTTTT.

The V gene is TRBV9, the J gene TRBJ1-1; 9 bases are a match to TRBD1. The CDR3 consists of 15 residues. Germline loops: CDR1 SGDLS, CDR2 YYNGEE. The J segment lost 2 bases and the V segment lost 3 bases, leaving 5 bases of the junction unmatched. DNA for the CDR3: TGTGCCAGCAGCGGACTACAGGGGGCAAACACTGAAGCTTTCTTT. Translation: CASSGLQGANTEAFF.

The CDR3 reads CASSPDRGGAGELFF. CDR3 bases: TGCGCCAGCAGCCCGGACAGGGGAGGAGCCGGGGAGCTGTTTTTT. The chain joins TRBV5-1 to TRBJ2-2; 9 bases are a match to TRBD1. Germline CDR1 is SGHRS and CDR2 is YFSETQ. Unmatched junction bases numbered 7, after V lost 4 bases and J lost 6 bases. The CDR3 totals 15 residues.

V usage is TRBV7-2 and J usage is TRBJ2-3; 7 bases match TRBD1. Per germline, CDR1 SGHTA and CDR2 FQGNSA. CDR3 length: 12 residues. Trimming took 4 bases from V and 10 from J; bases not matched to a gene: 5. CDR3 sequence: CASSSDRVAQYF. The CDR3 bases are TGTGCCAGCAGCTCCGACAGGGTGGCGCAGTATTTT.

Only a few counts were recorded for this clone. V and J are TRBV7-2 and TRBJ1-4; D uncertain. V lost 2 bases to trimming and J lost 4 bases, with 11 bases between them. The germline gives CDR1 SGHTA, CDR2 FQGNSA. This CDR3 has 15 amino acids. The CDR3 DNA reads TGTGCCAGCAGCTTATGGTGGGGAGGTAATGAAAAACTGTTTTTT. It yields the protein CASSLWWGGNEKLFF. The full variable domain, completed using reference TRBV7-2 and TRBJ1-4, is GAGVSQSPSNKVTEKGKDVELRCDPISGHTALYWYRQSLGQGLEFLIYFQGNSAPDKSGLPSDRFSAERTGGSVSTLTIQRTQQEDSAVYLCASSLWWGGNEKLFFGSGTQLSVL.